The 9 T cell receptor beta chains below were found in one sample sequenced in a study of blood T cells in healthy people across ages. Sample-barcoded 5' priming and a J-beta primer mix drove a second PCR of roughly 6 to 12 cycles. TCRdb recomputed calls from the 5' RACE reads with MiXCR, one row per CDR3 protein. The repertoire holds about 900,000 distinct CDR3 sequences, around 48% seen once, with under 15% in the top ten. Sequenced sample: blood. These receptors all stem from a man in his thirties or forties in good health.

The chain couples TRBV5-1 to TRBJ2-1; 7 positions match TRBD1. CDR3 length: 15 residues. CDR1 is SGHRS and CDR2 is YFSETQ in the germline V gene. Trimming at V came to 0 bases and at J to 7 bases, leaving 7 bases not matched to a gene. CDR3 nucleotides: TGCGCCAGCAGCTTGGAGGGGACAGCTATTAATGAGCAGTTCTTC. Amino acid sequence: CASSLEGTAINEQFF.

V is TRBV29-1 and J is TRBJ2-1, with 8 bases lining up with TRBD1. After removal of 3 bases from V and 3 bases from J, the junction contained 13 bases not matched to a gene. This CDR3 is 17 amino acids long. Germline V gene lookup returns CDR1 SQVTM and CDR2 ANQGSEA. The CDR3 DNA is TGCAGCGTTGAGGGCTACCGGGACAGGCCAAACTACAATGAGCAGTTCTTC. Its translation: CSVEGYRDRPNYNEQFF.

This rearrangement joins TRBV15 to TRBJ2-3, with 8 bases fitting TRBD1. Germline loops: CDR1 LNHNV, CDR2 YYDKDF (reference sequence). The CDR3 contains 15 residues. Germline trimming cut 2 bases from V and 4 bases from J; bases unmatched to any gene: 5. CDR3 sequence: CATSRQGARADTQYF. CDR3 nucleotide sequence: TGTGCCACCAGCAGACAGGGGGCTCGGGCAGATACGCAGTATTTT.

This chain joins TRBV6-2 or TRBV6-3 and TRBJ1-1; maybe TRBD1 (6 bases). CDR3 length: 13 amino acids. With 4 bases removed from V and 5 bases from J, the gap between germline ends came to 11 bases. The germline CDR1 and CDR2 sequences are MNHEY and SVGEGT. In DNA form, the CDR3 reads TGTGCCAGCAGTTCCAGGGGTTGGACTGAAGCTTTCTTT. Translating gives CASSSRGWTEAFF.

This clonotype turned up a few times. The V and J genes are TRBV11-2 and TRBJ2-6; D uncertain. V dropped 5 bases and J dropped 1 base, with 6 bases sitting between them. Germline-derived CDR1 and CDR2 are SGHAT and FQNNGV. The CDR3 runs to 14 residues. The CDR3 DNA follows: TGTGCCAGCAGCGCCCGTTCTGGGGCCAACGTCCTGACTTTC. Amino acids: CASSARSGANVLTF.

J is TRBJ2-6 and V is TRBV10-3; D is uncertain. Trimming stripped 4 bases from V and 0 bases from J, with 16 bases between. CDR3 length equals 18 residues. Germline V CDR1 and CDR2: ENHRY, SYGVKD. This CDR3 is CAISAQAGRSSGANVLTF. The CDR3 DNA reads TGTGCCATCAGTGCTCAGGCTGGGCGGAGCTCTGGGGCCAACGTCCTGACTTTC.

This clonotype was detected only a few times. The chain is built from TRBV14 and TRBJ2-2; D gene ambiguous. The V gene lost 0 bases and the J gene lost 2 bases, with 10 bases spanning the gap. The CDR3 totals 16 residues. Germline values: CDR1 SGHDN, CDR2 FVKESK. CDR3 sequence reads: CASSQDLGGNTGELFF. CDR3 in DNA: TGTGCCAGCAGCCAAGATCTCGGCGGAAACACCGGGGAGCTGTTTTTT.

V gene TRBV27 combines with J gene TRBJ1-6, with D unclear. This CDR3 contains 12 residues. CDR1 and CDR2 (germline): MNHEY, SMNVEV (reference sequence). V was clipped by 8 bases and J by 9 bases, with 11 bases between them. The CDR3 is CASGDWGSPLHF. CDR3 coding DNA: TGTGCCAGCGGAGATTGGGGTTCACCCCTCCACTTT.

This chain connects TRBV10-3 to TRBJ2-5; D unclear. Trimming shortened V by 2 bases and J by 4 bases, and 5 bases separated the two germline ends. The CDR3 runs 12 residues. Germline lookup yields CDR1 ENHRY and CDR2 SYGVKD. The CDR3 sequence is CAISEPRETQYF. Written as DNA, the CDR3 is TGTGCCATCAGTGAGCCAAGAGAGACCCAGTACTTC.